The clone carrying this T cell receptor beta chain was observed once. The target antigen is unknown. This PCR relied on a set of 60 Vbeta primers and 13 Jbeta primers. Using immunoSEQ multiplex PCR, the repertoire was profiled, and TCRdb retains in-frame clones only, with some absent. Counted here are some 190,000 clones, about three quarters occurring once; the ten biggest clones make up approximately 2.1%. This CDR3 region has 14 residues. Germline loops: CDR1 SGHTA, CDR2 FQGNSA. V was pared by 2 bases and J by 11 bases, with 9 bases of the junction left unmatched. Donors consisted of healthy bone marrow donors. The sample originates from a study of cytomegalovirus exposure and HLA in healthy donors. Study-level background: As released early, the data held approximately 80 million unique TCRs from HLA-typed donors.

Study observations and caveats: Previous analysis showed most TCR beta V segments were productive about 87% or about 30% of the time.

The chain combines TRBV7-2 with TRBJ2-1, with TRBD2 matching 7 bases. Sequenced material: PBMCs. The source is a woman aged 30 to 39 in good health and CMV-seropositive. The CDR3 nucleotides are TGTGCCAGCAGCTTACAATGGGGGGGGTCACAGCAGTTCTTC. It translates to CASSLQWGGSQQFF.